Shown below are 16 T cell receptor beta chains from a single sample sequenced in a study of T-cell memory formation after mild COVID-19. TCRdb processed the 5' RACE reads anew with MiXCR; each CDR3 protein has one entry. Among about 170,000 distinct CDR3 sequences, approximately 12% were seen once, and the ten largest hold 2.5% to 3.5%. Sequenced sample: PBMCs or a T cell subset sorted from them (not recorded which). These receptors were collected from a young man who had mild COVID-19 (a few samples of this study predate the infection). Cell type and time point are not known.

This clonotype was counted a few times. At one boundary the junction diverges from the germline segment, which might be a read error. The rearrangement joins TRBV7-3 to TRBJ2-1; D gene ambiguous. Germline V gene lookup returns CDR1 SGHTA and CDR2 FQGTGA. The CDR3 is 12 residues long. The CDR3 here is CSGGPNLNEQFF. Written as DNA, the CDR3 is TGCTCTGGCGGCCCCAACCTCAATGAGCAGTTCTTC.

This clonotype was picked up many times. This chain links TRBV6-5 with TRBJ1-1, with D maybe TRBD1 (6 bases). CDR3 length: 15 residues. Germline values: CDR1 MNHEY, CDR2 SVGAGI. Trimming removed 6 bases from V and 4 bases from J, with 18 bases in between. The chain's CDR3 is CASRRPRGGGTEAFF. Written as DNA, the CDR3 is TGTGCCAGCAGACGCCCCAGGGGAGGCGGCACTGAAGCTTTCTTT.

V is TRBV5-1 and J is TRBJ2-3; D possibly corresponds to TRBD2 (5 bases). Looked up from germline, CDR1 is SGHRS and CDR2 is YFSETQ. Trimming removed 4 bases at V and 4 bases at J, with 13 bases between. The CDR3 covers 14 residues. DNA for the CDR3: TGCGCCAGCAGCGCCGGGGTTAACGCAGATACGCAGTATTTT. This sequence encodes CASSAGVNADTQYF.

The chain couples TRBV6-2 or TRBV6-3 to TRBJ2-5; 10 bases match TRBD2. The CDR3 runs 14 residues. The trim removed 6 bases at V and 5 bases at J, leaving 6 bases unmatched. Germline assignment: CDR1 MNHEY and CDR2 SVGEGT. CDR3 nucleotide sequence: TGTGCCAGCAGCCCAGCGGGAGGGAGGGAGACCCAGTACTTC. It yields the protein CASSPAGGRETQYF.

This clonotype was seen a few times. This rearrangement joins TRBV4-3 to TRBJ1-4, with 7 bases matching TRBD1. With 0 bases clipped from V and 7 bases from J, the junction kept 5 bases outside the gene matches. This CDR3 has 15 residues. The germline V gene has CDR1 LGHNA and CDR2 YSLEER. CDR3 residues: CASSQDWTGGEKLFF. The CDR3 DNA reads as TGCGCCAGCAGCCAAGATTGGACAGGTGGTGAAAAACTGTTTTTT.

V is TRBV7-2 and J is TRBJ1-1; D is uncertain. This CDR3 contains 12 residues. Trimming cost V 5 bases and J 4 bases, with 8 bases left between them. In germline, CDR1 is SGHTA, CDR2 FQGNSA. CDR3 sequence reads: CASSHSTTEAFF. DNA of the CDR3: TGTGCCAGCAGCCACTCTACCACTGAAGCTTTCTTT.

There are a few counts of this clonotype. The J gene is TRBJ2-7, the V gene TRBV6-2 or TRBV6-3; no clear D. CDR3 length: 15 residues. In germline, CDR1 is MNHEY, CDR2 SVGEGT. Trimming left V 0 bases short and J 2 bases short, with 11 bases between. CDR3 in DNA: TGTGCCAGCAGTTACTCGTCGCGACTTACCTACGAGCAGTACTTC. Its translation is CASSYSSRLTYEQYF.

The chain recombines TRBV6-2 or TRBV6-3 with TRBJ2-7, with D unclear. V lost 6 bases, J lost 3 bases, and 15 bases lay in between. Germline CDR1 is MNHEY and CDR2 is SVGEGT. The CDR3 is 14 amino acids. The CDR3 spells CASSYRASRYEQYV. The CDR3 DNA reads TGTGCCAGCAGCTACCGTGCCTCACGCTACGAGCAGTACGTC.

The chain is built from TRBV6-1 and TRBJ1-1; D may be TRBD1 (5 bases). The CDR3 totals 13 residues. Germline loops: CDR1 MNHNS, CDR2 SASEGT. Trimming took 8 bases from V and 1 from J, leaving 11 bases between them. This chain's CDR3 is CASASDRNTEAFF. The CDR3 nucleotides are TGTGCCAGCGCTAGTGACAGGAACACTGAAGCTTTCTTT.

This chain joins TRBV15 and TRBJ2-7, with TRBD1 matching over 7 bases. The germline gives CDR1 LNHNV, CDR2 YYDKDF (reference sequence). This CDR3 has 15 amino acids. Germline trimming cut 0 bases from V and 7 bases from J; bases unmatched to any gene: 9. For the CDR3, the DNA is TGTGCCACCAGCAGAGATACGACAGGGTTAGCTGAGCAGTACGTC. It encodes CATSRDTTGLAEQYV.

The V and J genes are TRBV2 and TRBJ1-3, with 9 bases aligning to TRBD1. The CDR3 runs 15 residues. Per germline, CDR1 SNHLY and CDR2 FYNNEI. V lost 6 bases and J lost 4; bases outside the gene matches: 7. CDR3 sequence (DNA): TGTGCCAGCAGCCCTACCGGACAGGGGGGAAACACCATATATTTT. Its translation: CASSPTGQGGNTIYF.

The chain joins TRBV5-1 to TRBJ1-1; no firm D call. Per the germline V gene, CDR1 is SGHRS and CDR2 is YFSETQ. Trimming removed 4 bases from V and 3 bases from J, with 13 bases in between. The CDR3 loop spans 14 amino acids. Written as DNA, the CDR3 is TGCGCCAGCAGCCCGGACGGAGCTTACACTGAAGCTTTCTTT. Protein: CASSPDGAYTEAFF.

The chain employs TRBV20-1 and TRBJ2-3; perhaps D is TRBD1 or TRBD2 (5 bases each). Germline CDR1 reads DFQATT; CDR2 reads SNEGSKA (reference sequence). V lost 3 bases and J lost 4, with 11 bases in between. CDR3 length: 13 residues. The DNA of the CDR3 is TGCAGTGCTAGGGCAGGGACGTCAGATACGCAGTATTTT. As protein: CSARAGTSDTQYF.

The CDR3 DNA is TGTGCCATCAGTGACGGGACAGGGAATGAAAAACTGTTTTTT. Its protein product is CAISDGTGNEKLFF. J is TRBJ1-4 and V is TRBV10-3; TRBD1 matches at 9 bases. The germline V gene has CDR1 ENHRY and CDR2 SYGVKD. The CDR3 extends over 14 amino acids. After removal of 3 bases from V and 5 bases from J, the junction contained 1 base not matched to a gene.

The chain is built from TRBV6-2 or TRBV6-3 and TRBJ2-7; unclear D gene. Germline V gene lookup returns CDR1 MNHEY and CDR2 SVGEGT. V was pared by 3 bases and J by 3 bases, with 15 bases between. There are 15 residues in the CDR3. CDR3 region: CASSYRSVPYYEQYF. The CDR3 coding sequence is TGTGCCAGCAGTTATCGGAGCGTCCCATACTACGAGCAGTACTTC.

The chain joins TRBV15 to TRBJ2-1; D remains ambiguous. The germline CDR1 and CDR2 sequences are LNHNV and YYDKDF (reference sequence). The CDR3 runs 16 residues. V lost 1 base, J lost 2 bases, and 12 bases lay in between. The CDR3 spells CATSRASFETYNEQFF. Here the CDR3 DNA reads TGTGCCACCAGCAGAGCCAGCTTTGAGACCTACAATGAGCAGTTCTTC.